These T cell receptor beta chains were read from a single sample in a study of T cell repertoires in cytomegalovirus infection. TCRdb re-called the reads with MiXCR, one entry per CDR3 protein. This table has 700,000 to 850,000 distinct CDR3 sequences, about 30% appearing once. No antigens are known for them. Specimen: cultured CD8+ T cells from PBMCs, collected from culture after CMV antigen stimulation. Receptor source: a human donor in good health (CMV status not recorded). Some clones in this sample may be carry-over from other donors' samples. CDR3s leave out the opening cysteine and the closing phenylalanine or tryptophan. The order of the fields is CDR3 protein, V gene, J gene.

ASSLAPRNTETF,TRBV27,TRBJ1-1
ASSQDPGTGNTIY,TRBV4-1,TRBJ1-3
SVENRDTYEQY,TRBV29-1,TRBJ2-7
ASSYSRRAAEAF,TRBV6-2/TRBV6-3,TRBJ1-1
ASSLDPAPLDTQY,TRBV11-2,TRBJ2-3
ASSQEFTQHLGYT,TRBV4-3,TRBJ1-2
ASSFTSYGYT,TRBV7-2,TRBJ1-2
ASSDDRGSTEAF,TRBV2,TRBJ1-1
ASSQVVRATNQPQH,TRBV4-1,TRBJ1-5
ASSLFGVSEYQPQH,TRBV27,TRBJ1-5
ASSLGGTTYEQY,TRBV7-8,TRBJ2-7
SARDDADSYEQY,TRBV20-1,TRBJ2-7
ASRNRGRGSGELF,TRBV7-6,TRBJ2-2
ASSHERGYATEAF,TRBV4-2,TRBJ1-1
ASSAQDYYGYT,TRBV9,TRBJ1-2
ASRRGYTEAF,TRBV6-1,TRBJ1-1
VSRDRGDGNTIY,TRBV12-3/TRBV12-4,TRBJ1-3
ASSVDGYSNQPQH,TRBV7-2,TRBJ1-5
ASSLATRGPDIQY,TRBV7-2,TRBJ2-4
SVEGPGPHEQF,TRBV29-1,TRBJ2-1
ASSLSSYTGLDDNEQF,TRBV27,TRBJ2-1
ATSVSGTGYNEQF,TRBV24-1,TRBJ2-1
ASSQGGWVPTTYNEQF,TRBV3-1,TRBJ2-1
ASSLAQGQWYNEQF,TRBV5-6,TRBJ2-1
ASSTTGVVEQY,TRBV12-3/TRBV12-4,TRBJ2-7
ASSPEEDTQY,TRBV18,TRBJ2-3
ASSFEPGLAGANVLT,TRBV27,TRBJ2-6
ASSLKRGLSNQPQH,TRBV7-6,TRBJ1-5
SARGDRVNTDTQY,TRBV20-1,TRBJ2-3
ASSEYRGAYEQY,TRBV6-1,TRBJ2-7
ASNDPDRGTSTDTQY,TRBV2,TRBJ2-3
ATSTGVNTEAF,TRBV15,TRBJ1-1
ASSSFAGVSYNEQF,TRBV7-6,TRBJ2-1
ASSLRRDSSLATNEKLF,TRBV7-2,TRBJ1-4
ASSLEALLMGGGNTIY,TRBV7-2,TRBJ1-3
ASSYLTPGRGPTDTQY,TRBV6-5,TRBJ2-3
ASSQEVRGLDTGELF,TRBV4-1,TRBJ2-2
ASSPPSGGELF,TRBV18,TRBJ2-2
ASRPGTSGGEQF,TRBV7-7,TRBJ2-1
ASGEKGILAKNIQY,TRBV27,TRBJ2-4